A selection of T cell receptor beta chains follows, all from one sample in a study of cytomegalovirus exposure and HLA in healthy donors. Some clones are missing from TCRdb's copy, which holds only in-frame ones; the method was immunoSEQ multiplex PCR. Among 250,000 to 400,000 clones listed, around 90% were seen once. Sample: PBMCs. All receptors come from a woman aged 30 to 39 in good health and CMV-seropositive. The CDR3 runs from the conserved cysteine through the conserved F or W. The D gene is left open where the match is weak. The listing skips clone size in some rows; elsewhere it reads once, few, many or a size class.

d_call,v_call,clone_size,j_call,cdr3_aa,cdr3_nt
-,TRBV30,-,TRBJ1-5,CAWSDPDYSNQPQHF,TGTGCCTGGAGTGACCCAGATTATAGCAATCAGCCCCAGCATTTT
TRBD2,TRBV13,-,TRBJ2-7,CASSLWRGYEQYF,TGTGCCAGCAGCTTGTGGCGGGGGTACGAGCAGTACTTC
-,TRBV4-3,-,TRBJ2-7,CASSQDRQSSYEQYF,TGCGCCAGCAGCCAAGATCGGCAGAGCTCCTACGAGCAGTACTTC
-,TRBV10-3,-,TRBJ2-7,CAISDSPSYEQYF,TGTGCCATCAGTGACTCTCCCTCCTACGAGCAGTACTTC
-,TRBV13,-,TRBJ2-3,CASSLAPPGASHTDTQYF,TGTGCCAGCAGCTTAGCCCCTCCGGGGGCCTCCCACACAGATACGCAGTATTTT
TRBD1,TRBV30,-,TRBJ2-7,CAWSKGQGLGEQYF,TGTGCCTGGAGCAAAGGACAGGGTCTGGGGGAGCAGTACTTC
TRBD1,TRBV6-6,-,TRBJ1-5,CASSQADRDLRQPQHF,TGTGCCAGCAGTCAGGCGGACAGGGACCTAAGGCAGCCCCAGCATTTT
TRBD2,TRBV5-1,-,TRBJ2-7,CASSSPTTSGRGQSSYEQYF,TGCGCCAGCAGCTCACCCACAACTAGCGGGAGGGGACAAAGCTCCTACGAGCAGTACTTC
-,TRBV11-3,-,TRBJ1-1,CASSLSQGTEAFF,TGTGCCAGCAGCTTATCACAGGGCACTGAAGCTTTCTTT
-,TRBV6-1,-,TRBJ1-4,CASSEYTLREKLFF,TGTGCCAGCAGTGAATATACATTAAGAGAAAAACTGTTTTTT
TRBD1,TRBV4-2,few,TRBJ1-4,CASSPSEGQGTNKLFF,TGTGCCAGCAGCCCTTCAGAAGGACAGGGGACGAATAAGCTGTTTTTT
TRBD1,TRBV5-1,-,TRBJ2-7,CASGTGTGALEQYF,TGCGCCAGCGGGACCGGGACAGGAGCCTTAGAGCAGTACTTC
TRBD2,TRBV4-3,-,TRBJ2-1,CASSQTSGHNEQFF,TGCGCCAGCAGCCAAACTAGCGGGCACAATGAGCAGTTCTTC
TRBD1,TRBV30,once,TRBJ1-2,CAWSQGAGGYTF,TGTGCCTGGAGTCAGGGGGCGGGTGGCTACACCTTC
TRBD2,TRBV9,-,TRBJ2-7,CASSGLATTYEQYF,TGTGCCAGCAGCGGACTAGCAACAACCTACGAGCAGTACTTC
TRBD1,TRBV7-2,-,TRBJ1-4,CASRSTGTERGKLFF,TGTGCCAGCAGAAGTACCGGGACAGAACGAGGAAAACTGTTTTTT
-,TRBV14,-,TRBJ2-2,CASSGDFRFNTGELFF,TGTGCCAGCAGCGGAGACTTTCGTTTTAACACCGGGGAGCTGTTTTTT
-,TRBV7-8,-,TRBJ2-1,CASSLPNSYNEQFF,TGTGCCAGCAGCTTGCCGAACTCATACAATGAGCAGTTCTTC
-,TRBV29-1,-,TRBJ2-1,CSVVAPGSGLLSYNEQFF,TGCAGCGTTGTCGCGCCAGGATCTGGACTTCTCTCCTACAATGAGCAGTTCTTC
-,TRBV7-9,-,TRBJ2-7,CASSPRKAPYEQYF,TGTGCCAGCAGCCCCAGAAAGGCGCCCTACGAGCAGTACTTC
-,TRBV6-1,few,TRBJ1-3,CASEKETLSGNTIYF,TGTGCCAGCGAAAAAGAAACCCTCTCTGGAAACACCATATATTTT
TRBD1,TRBV4-3,-,TRBJ1-3,CASSQDVGQAGNTIYF,TGCGCCAGCAGCCAAGATGTAGGACAGGCTGGAAACACCATATATTTT
-,TRBV5-1,-,TRBJ2-7,CASSLAGRNEQYF,TGCGCCAGCAGCTTGGCGGGGAGAAACGAGCAGTACTTC
-,TRBV7-6,-,TRBJ2-1,CASSLFSYNEQFF,TGTGCCAGCAGCTTATTCAGCTACAATGAGCAGTTCTTC
-,TRBV6-5,-,TRBJ1-4,CASSRSGVAEKLFF,TGTGCCAGCAGTCGGTCAGGTGTGGCTGAAAAACTGTTTTTT
-,TRBV15,-,TRBJ2-7,CATSTPGATSYEQYF,TGTGCCACGTCAACACCGGGAGCCACTTCCTACGAGCAGTACTTC
-,TRBV27,-,TRBJ2-3,CASSIYVTDTQYF,TGTGCCAGCAGTATTTATGTAACAGATACGCAGTATTTT
-,TRBV27,-,TRBJ1-1,CATLIGPEAFF,TGTGCCACCCTAATAGGTCCTGAAGCTTTCTTT
TRBD2,TRBV27,-,TRBJ2-1,CASSLAGPVSYNEQFF,TGTGCCAGCAGTCTAGCGGGTCCCGTCTCCTACAATGAGCAGTTCTTC
-,TRBV7-9,-,TRBJ2-7,CASSLDVQSSYNYEQYF,TGTGCCAGCAGCTTAGATGTCCAGTCATCCTATAACTACGAGCAGTACTTC
-,TRBV5-1,-,TRBJ2-3,CASSLSGPGWDTQYF,TGCGCCAGCAGCTTAAGCGGGCCGGGGTGGGATACGCAGTATTTT
-,TRBV2,-,TRBJ1-2,CASRRFGNYGYTF,TGTGCCAGCAGGCGCTTCGGAAACTATGGCTACACCTTC
TRBD2,TRBV7-2,-,TRBJ2-7,CASSFWGTSGSYEQYF,TGTGCCAGCAGCTTTTGGGGGACTAGCGGGAGCTACGAGCAGTACTTC
TRBD1,TRBV7-8,few,TRBJ2-7,CASSLDRGGYEQYF,TGTGCCAGCAGCTTAGACAGGGGCGGCTACGAGCAGTACTTC
-,TRBV27,-,TRBJ1-2,CASSLGAFYGYTF,TGTGCCAGCAGCCTAGGGGCTTTCTATGGCTACACCTTC